A selection of T cell receptor beta chains follows, all from one sample in a study of shared clonotypes between healthy human individuals. The method was immunoSEQ multiplex PCR; TCRdb's version includes in-frame clones alone and lacks a portion of them. The sample lists roughly 770,000 clones; about 96% were seen once. Sequencing was carried out using naive CD8+ T cells sorted from blood. These receptors all come from a man between 25 and 39 years old in good health. Both conserved end residues are part of each CDR3. The order of the fields is V gene, CDR3 protein.

v_call: TRBV9; cdr3_aa: CASSKGTLGTDTQYF
v_call: TRBV7-9; cdr3_aa: CASSRQGSGGANVLTF
v_call: TRBV11-2; cdr3_aa: CASSHGTSKVTGELFF
v_call: TRBV5-6; cdr3_aa: CASSLEAWGSGEQFF
v_call: TRBV9; cdr3_aa: CASSISGGSYEQYF
v_call: TRBV29-1; cdr3_aa: CSVELAGGRNYEQYF
v_call: TRBV7-9; cdr3_aa: CASSRGAGFDHGYTF
v_call: TRBV7-6; cdr3_aa: CASSLGTGMLGELFF
v_call: TRBV7-9; cdr3_aa: CASSLPRGRLNEQFF
v_call: TRBV5-1; cdr3_aa: CASSSGTVYNEQFF
v_call: TRBV7-9; cdr3_aa: CASTPLGQGEQYF
v_call: TRBV27; cdr3_aa: CASSLGLAVGELFF
v_call: TRBV2; cdr3_aa: CASSESWKTEAFF
v_call: TRBV5-5; cdr3_aa: CASSFPTSGHEQYF
v_call: TRBV5-6; cdr3_aa: CASRATGTTTTTYEQYF